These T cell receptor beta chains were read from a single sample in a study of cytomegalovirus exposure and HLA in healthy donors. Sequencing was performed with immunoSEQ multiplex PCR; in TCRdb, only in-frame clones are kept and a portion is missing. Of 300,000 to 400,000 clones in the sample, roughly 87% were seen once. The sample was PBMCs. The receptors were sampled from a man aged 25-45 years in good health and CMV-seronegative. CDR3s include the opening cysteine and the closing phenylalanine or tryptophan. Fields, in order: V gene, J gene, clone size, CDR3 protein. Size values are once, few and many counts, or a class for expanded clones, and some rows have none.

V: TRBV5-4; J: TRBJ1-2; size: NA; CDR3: CASSGTGGNYGYTF
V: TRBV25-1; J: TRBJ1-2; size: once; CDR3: CASSRINTNYGYTF
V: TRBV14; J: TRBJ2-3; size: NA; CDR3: CASSQDSRSRGRPDTQYF
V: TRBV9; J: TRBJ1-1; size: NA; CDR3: CASSAYRGTEAFF
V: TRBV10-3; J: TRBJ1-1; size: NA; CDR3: CAISEMRVMNTEAFF
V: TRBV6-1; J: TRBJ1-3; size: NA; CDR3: CASSGGGSSPWSSGNTIYF
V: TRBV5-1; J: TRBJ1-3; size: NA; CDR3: CASSLGQGNTIYF
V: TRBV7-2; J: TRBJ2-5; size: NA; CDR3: CASSPGTSRETQYF
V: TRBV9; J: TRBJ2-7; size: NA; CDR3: CASSVFPGYEQYF
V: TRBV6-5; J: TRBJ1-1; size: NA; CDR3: CASSYTTTDKAFF
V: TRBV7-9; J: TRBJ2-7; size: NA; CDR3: CASSPSGVFYEQYF
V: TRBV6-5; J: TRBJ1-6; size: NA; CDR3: CASSLGQGMAPLHF
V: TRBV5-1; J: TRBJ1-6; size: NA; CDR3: CASSLDNSYNSPLHF
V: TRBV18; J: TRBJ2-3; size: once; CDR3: CASSTTGNTDTQYF
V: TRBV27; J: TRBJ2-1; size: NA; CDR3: CASRDLAGGSYNEQFF
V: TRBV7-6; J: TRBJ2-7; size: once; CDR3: CASSSGQGGYEQYF
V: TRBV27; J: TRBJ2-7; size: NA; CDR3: CASSLYRGYEQYF
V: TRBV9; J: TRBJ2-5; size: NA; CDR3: CASSVGPWEGETQYF
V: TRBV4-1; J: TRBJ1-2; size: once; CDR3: CASSQEGVFYGYTF
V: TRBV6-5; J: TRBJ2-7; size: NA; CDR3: CASTSDRASYEQYF
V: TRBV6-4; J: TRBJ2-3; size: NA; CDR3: CASSALSTGTQYF
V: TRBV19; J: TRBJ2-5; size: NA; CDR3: CASSGALRGGRVTQYF
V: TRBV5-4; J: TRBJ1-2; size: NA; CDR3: CASSIRTVPYGYTF
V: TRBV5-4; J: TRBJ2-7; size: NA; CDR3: CASSLRTGPYEQYF
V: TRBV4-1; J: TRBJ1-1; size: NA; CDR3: CASSQAREGMNTEAFF
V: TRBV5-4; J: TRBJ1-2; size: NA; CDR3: CASSPNLSNYGYTF
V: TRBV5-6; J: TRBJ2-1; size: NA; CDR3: CASSLAAAGLYNEQFF
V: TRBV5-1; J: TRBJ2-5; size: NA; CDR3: CASSSQVGSGRETQYF
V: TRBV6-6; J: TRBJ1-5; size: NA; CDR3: CASTSRSPSNQPQHF
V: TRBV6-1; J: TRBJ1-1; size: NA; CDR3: CASSEGWAGYMNTEAFF
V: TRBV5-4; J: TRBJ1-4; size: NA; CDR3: CASSLAGNNEKLFF
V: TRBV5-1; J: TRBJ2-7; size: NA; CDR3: CASSPGDRYEQYF
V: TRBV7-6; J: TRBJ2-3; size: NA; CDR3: CASSLQDSGTDTQYF
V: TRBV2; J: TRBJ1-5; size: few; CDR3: CASAAGSEPQHF
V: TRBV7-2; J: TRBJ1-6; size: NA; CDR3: CASSSRQGANSPLHF
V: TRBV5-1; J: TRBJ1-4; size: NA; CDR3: CASSFQGTNEKLFF
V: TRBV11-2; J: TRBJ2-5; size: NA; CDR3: CASSLNTLHQGAQYF
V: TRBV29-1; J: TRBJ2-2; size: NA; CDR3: CSVSDNTGELFF
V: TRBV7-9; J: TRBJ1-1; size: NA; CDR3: CASSSWTGALNTEAFF
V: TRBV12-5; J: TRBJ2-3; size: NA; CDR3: CASGLYFTDTQYF
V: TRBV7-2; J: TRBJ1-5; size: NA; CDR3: CASSLNIGQFNQPQHF
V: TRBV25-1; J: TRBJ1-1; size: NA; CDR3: CASSDRLGVPEAFF
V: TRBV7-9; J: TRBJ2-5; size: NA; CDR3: CASSLAGAGSETQYF
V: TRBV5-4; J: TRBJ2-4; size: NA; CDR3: CASSREEGENIQYF
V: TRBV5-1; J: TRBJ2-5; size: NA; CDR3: CASSRSGAPQETQYF
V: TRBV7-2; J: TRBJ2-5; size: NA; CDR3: CASSPGTSGGARQETQYF
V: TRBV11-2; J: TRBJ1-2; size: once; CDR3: CASSLGTGGEDYTF
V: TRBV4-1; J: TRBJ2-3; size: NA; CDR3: CASSQGQGFSTDTQYF
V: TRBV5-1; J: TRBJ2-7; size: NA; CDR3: CASSKQSSYEQYF